The 22 T cell receptor beta chains reported below all come from one sample, sequenced in a study of T cell responses to AZD1222 COVID-19 vaccine. The table came from immunoSEQ multiplex PCR; TCRdb's copy has only in-frame clones and leaves some out. The sample includes 150,000 to 200,000 clones, 85% to 95% of them seen just once. The sample in question was peripheral blood, obtained on day 0 of AZD1222 vaccination. Receptors originate from an adult in good health.

The chain recombines TRBV28 with TRBJ2-1; D is ambiguous. Trimming took off 7 bases at V and 10 bases at J, with 23 bases between the two ends. Germline CDR1 and CDR2: MDHEN and SYDVKM. The CDR3 length is 15 residues. The CDR3: CASTNPLASPTEQFF. The CDR3 DNA reads as TGTGCCAGCACCAATCCGCTGGCCTCTCCCACCGAGCAGTTCTTC.

V is TRBV15 and J is TRBJ1-1; 7 bases map to TRBD1. The CDR3 length is 15 residues. With V trimmed by 0 bases and J by 6 bases, 7 bases remained unmatched. Germline V CDR1 and CDR2: LNHNV, YYDKDF (reference sequence). The CDR3 nucleotides are TGTGCCACCAGCAGAGATCAGAACAGGGGATCTGAAGCTTTCTTT. As protein: CATSRDQNRGSEAFF.

This chain connects TRBV19 to TRBJ2-7; D perhaps matches TRBD2 (5 bases). V was shortened by 1 base and J by 4 bases, with 11 bases between the two germline ends. The CDR3 length is 14 residues. CDR1 and CDR2 from the germline V gene are LNHDA and SQIVND (reference sequence). The CDR3 sequence: CASSIAGGSYEQYV. For the CDR3, the DNA is TGTGCCAGTAGTATAGCCGGAGGCAGTTACGAGCAGTACGTC.

J is TRBJ1-3 and V is TRBV6-5; TRBD1 matches at 7 bases. CDR1 and CDR2 from the germline V gene are MNHEY and SVGAGI. There are 15 residues in the CDR3. Trimming at V came to 4 bases and at J to 0 bases, leaving 3 bases not matched to a gene. CDR3 nucleotide sequence: TGTGCCAGCAGTTCCAGGGGGAACTCTGGAAACACCATATATTTT. Protein sequence: CASSSRGNSGNTIYF.

This chain links TRBV6-5 with TRBJ1-5, with 9 bases aligning to TRBD1. In germline, CDR1 is MNHEY, CDR2 SVGAGI. There are 14 residues in the CDR3. The trim removed 6 bases at V and 4 bases at J, leaving 4 bases unmatched. The CDR3 bases are TGTGCCAGCAGCCGGACAGGGGTTAATCAGCCCCAGCATTTT. Its protein is CASSRTGVNQPQHF.

V and J are TRBV19 and TRBJ1-6; D gene ambiguous. Trimming shortened V by 8 bases and J by 2 bases, and 7 bases separated the two germline ends. Per germline, CDR1 LNHDA and CDR2 SQIVND (reference sequence). The length of the CDR3 is 13 residues. The CDR3, as DNA: TGTGCCAGTGGCGACACCTATAATTCACCCCTCCACTTT. It encodes CASGDTYNSPLHF.

The CDR3 protein is CASSPGLVAVNEQFF. The CDR3 bases are TGTGCCAGCAGCCCGGGACTAGTGGCCGTCAATGAGCAGTTCTTC. The chain uses TRBV21-1 and TRBJ2-1; the DNA was not used to check the table's D call, TRBD2. TRBV21-1 is shown as a pseudogene. The CDR3 totals 15 residues.

This clone turned up a few times. This chain links TRBV18 with TRBJ1-1; no reliable D call. The CDR3 spans 13 residues. V lost 3 bases and J lost 7, with 12 bases in between. The germline CDR1 and CDR2 sequences are KGHSH and LQKENI. The CDR3 region is CASSPTGAIEAFF. The CDR3 region has the DNA TGTGCCAGCTCACCTACCGGAGCTATTGAAGCTTTCTTT.

The CDR3 is CASSRGTGGGETQYF. For the CDR3, the DNA is TGTGCCAGCAGCCGTGGGACAGGGGGCGGGGAGACCCAGTACTTC. The chain is built from TRBV5-4 and TRBJ2-5; TRBD1 matches at 12 bases. The CDR3 runs to 15 residues. Looked up from germline, CDR1 is SGHNT and CDR2 is YYREEE (reference sequence). The junction had 6 bases not matched to a gene; V was cut back by 4 bases and J by 5 bases.

The J gene is TRBJ1-2, the V gene TRBV9, with TRBD1 identical over 9 bases. The CDR3 consists of 16 residues. J lost 3 bases, V lost 0 bases, and 6 bases had no gene match. CDR1 is SGDLS and CDR2 is YYNGEE in the germline V gene. The CDR3 sequence: CASSVGGQGFDYGYTF. The CDR3 coding sequence is TGTGCCAGCAGCGTAGGGGGACAGGGCTTCGACTATGGCTACACCTTC.

As DNA, the CDR3 is TGTGCCAGTAGAACCCCGGGCGGAGGGAAAGGCTACACCTTC. Protein: CASRTPGGGKGYTF. V gene TRBV19 combines with J gene TRBJ1-2; D not resolved. This CDR3 is built from 14 residues. CDR1 LNHDA and CDR2 SQIVND come from the germline V gene (reference sequence). The V end lost 6 bases, the J end lost 8 bases, and 19 bases lay between the germline ends. Based on the CDR3 plus reference TRBV19 and TRBJ1-2, the full variable domain is DGGITQSPKYLFRKEGQNVTLSCEQNLNHDAMYWYRQDPGQGLRLIYYSQIVNDFQKGDIAEGYSVSREKKESFPLTVTSAQKNPTAFYLCASRTPGGGKGYTFGSGTRLTVV.

The rearrangement joins TRBV19 to TRBJ1-2; D gene ambiguous. Trimming left V 3 bases short and J 0 bases short, with 5 bases between. This CDR3 is 13 amino acids long. Germline assignment: CDR1 LNHDA and CDR2 SQIVND (reference sequence). The DNA for the CDR3 is TGTGCCAGTAGTATCAGTACTAACTATGGCTACACCTTC. It translates to CASSISTNYGYTF.

The chain has TRBV4-2 and TRBJ2-1; 11 nucleotides align to TRBD2. Unmatched junction bases numbered 13, after V lost 1 base and J lost 2 bases. This CDR3 spans 20 amino acids. Germline V CDR1 and CDR2: LGHNA, YNFKEQ. The CDR3 here is CASSQVSNPRLAGTYNEQFF. The CDR3 region has the DNA TGTGCCAGCAGCCAAGTATCTAACCCCCGACTAGCGGGGACCTACAATGAGCAGTTCTTC.

This clone was seen a single time. This rearrangement joins TRBV28 to TRBJ2-3; possible D gene TRBD1, 5 bases. This CDR3 spans 15 amino acids. With 2 bases removed from V and 5 bases from J, the gap between germline ends came to 14 bases. Germline V gives CDR1 MDHEN, CDR2 SYDVKM. The CDR3 sequence: CASSLNQGRGDTQYF. CDR3 nucleotides: TGTGCCAGCAGTTTAAATCAGGGTAGAGGAGATACGCAGTATTTT.

V and J are TRBV28 and TRBJ1-6; D possibly corresponds to TRBD1 (5 bases). The V end was cut by 3 bases, the J end by 4 bases, with 10 bases between. Germline assignment: CDR1 MDHEN and CDR2 SYDVKM. The CDR3 extends over 15 amino acids. As DNA, the CDR3 is TGTGCCAGCAGTTTTTCCGAGGGGTATAATTCACCCCTCCACTTT. It is translated as CASSFSEGYNSPLHF.

This chain connects TRBV7-9 to TRBJ2-2; D uncertain. Trimming took 5 bases from V and 6 from J, leaving 7 bases between them. CDR3 length: 12 residues. Germline CDR1 reads SEHNR; CDR2 reads FQNEAQ (reference sequence). This CDR3 reads CASSAPAGELFF. The CDR3 region has the DNA TGTGCCAGCAGCGCTCCAGCCGGGGAGCTGTTTTTT.

The rearrangement uses TRBV6-5 and TRBJ1-5; possibly TRBD1 for D (5 bases). This CDR3 spans 15 amino acids. Trimming took off 5 bases at V and 0 bases at J, with 11 bases between the two ends. Germline values: CDR1 MNHEY, CDR2 SVGAGI. In nucleotides, the CDR3 is TGTGCCAGCAGTACCCTCCAGGGTAGCAATCAGCCCCAGCATTTT. Translated, it gives CASSTLQGSNQPQHF.

This chain links TRBV4-1 with TRBJ2-7, with D tentatively TRBD1 or TRBD2 (5 bases each). This CDR3 is built from 14 residues. The ends were cut back, 8 bases at V and 2 bases at J, with 16 bases in the middle. Germline V gene lookup returns CDR1 MGHRA and CDR2 YSYEKL. The CDR3 bases are TGCGCCAGCCGACCGGGACCGTCTACCTACGAGCAGTACGTC. This translates into CASRPGPSTYEQYV.

This clone was seen just once. This chain uses TRBV9 with TRBJ2-7, with D uncertain. Germline-derived CDR1 and CDR2 are SGDLS and YYNGEE. The CDR3 is made up of 13 amino acids. V was trimmed by 4 bases and J by 2 bases, leaving 10 bases between them. The CDR3 bases are TGTGCCAGCAGCCCGACCCGAGCCTACGAGCAGTACGTC. Translation gives CASSPTRAYEQYV.

The chain has TRBV5-1 and TRBJ1-1, with 7 bases fitting TRBD1. CDR3 length equals 14 residues. The germline CDR1 and CDR2 sequences are SGHRS and YFSETQ. V shed 0 bases, J shed 6 bases, and the junction held 5 bases outside the gene matches. The CDR3 here is CASSLGGQFAEAFF. In nucleotides, the CDR3 is TGCGCCAGCAGCTTGGGGGGACAGTTCGCTGAAGCTTTCTTT. Full variable domain (remainder filled in from reference TRBV5-1 and TRBJ1-1): KAGVTQTPRYLIKTRGQQVTLSCSPISGHRSVSWYQQTPGQGLQFLFEYFSETQRNKGNFPGRFSGRQFSNSRSEMNVSTLELGDSALYLCASSLGGQFAEAFFGQGTRLTVV.

This clone appeared once. V and J are TRBV29-1 and TRBJ2-6, with D unresolved. CDR1 and CDR2 from the germline V gene are SQVTM and ANQGSEA. Trimming removed 7 bases at V and 0 bases at J, with 7 bases between. The CDR3 length is 13 residues. Here the CDR3 reads CSALSSGANVLTF. The CDR3 nucleotides are TGCAGCGCCCTCAGCTCTGGGGCCAACGTCCTGACTTTC.

This chain links TRBV19 with TRBJ1-1; 7 bases are shared with TRBD1. In germline, CDR1 is LNHDA, CDR2 SQIVND (reference sequence). V shed 5 bases, J shed 6 bases, and the junction held 6 bases outside the gene matches. The CDR3 totals 13 residues. The CDR3 DNA sequence: TGTGCCAGTAGTGCGAGGACAGGCCCTGAAGCTTTCTTT. This codes for CASSARTGPEAFF.